This T cell receptor (beta chain) was sequenced for a study of cytomegalovirus exposure and HLA in healthy donors. The V end was cut by 8 bases, the J end by 1 base, with 14 bases between. Germline V gene data show CDR1 as SGHTA and CDR2 as FQGTGA. This CDR3 is built from 15 residues. Study-wide findings and caveats: According to a subsequent analysis, TCR clusters from the first cohort were inclined to appear together in the roughly 120 validation repertoires.

For this clone: The antigen is unknown.

Using immunoSEQ multiplex PCR, the repertoire was profiled, and TCRdb retains in-frame clones only, with some absent. The top ten clones hold 0.8% to 0.95% of a sample with some 170,000 clones, roughly 96% of them seen once. The receptor was derived from a woman younger than 30 in good health and CMV-seronegative. The sample comprised PBMCs. The V and J genes are TRBV7-3 and TRBJ2-2; D uncertain. The CDR3 sequence is CASGPDGENTGELFF. The CDR3 DNA follows: TGTGCCAGCGGGCCCGACGGTGAGAACACCGGGGAGCTGTTTTTT.